What follows are 32 T cell receptor beta chains derived from one specimen sequenced in a study of T cells after yellow fever vaccination. TCRdb reprocessed the 5' RACE reads with MiXCR, giving one entry per CDR3 protein. The sample records approximately 300,000 distinct CDR3 sequences, around 7% being singletons. Sequenced here: PBMCs, sampled more than 40 days after the first yellow fever vaccination. These receptors were collected from a man aged 18-30 years who received the YFV17D yellow fever vaccine.

At least ten counts were recorded for this clonotype. The chain is built from TRBV4-3 and TRBJ2-1; no clear D gene. Germline loops: CDR1 LGHNA, CDR2 YSLEER. The ends were cut back, 0 bases at V and 10 bases at J, with 7 bases in the middle. The CDR3 extends over 12 amino acids. CDR3 amino acids: CASSQDLGEQFF. The CDR3 DNA is TGCGCCAGCAGCCAAGATCTGGGGGAGCAGTTCTTC.

The chain links TRBV29-1 to TRBJ2-5, with D possibly TRBD1 on 6 matching bases. V dropped 3 bases and J dropped 5 bases, with 25 bases sitting between them. The CDR3 is 17 amino acids. Germline lookup yields CDR1 SQVTM and CDR2 ANQGSEA. CDR3 sequence: CSVERGLTGLGQETQYF. DNA of the CDR3: TGCAGCGTTGAGCGCGGTCTCACAGGGTTGGGGCAGGAGACCCAGTACTTC.

The V call is TRBV6-2 or TRBV6-3, the J call TRBJ2-7; TRBD2 might be the D (5 bases). The CDR3 contains 14 residues. Germline CDR1 is MNHEY and CDR2 is SVGEGT. V lost 7 bases to trimming and J lost 1 base, with 14 bases between them. CDR3 nucleotide sequence: TGTGCCAGCACCCCAATAAGGAGGTCCTACGAGCAGTACTTC. Its protein is CASTPIRRSYEQYF.

This clonotype was recorded a few times. The rearrangement links TRBV5-4 to TRBJ2-6; D gene ambiguous. V was pared by 4 bases and J by 4 bases, with 9 bases between. The CDR3 is made up of 14 amino acids. The germline CDR1 and CDR2 sequences are SGHNT and YYREEE (reference sequence). For the CDR3, the DNA is TGTGCCAGCAGCATAGGGTACGGGGCCAACGTCCTGACTTTC. Translation: CASSIGYGANVLTF.

This clonotype was counted between two and nine times. The chain links TRBV20-1 to TRBJ1-2; D is uncertain. Trimming took 3 bases from V and 5 from J, leaving 7 bases between them. The CDR3 has 11 amino acids. Germline loops: CDR1 DFQATT, CDR2 SNEGSKA (reference sequence). CDR3 nucleotides: TGCAGTGCTAGCTTGGATTATGGCTACACCTTC. Protein: CSASLDYGYTF.

This clonotype was detected many times. The chain uses TRBV6-5 and TRBJ2-5; D gene ambiguous. Deletions cut 2 bases from V and 5 bases from J, with 12 bases between. The CDR3 is 14 residues long. Germline V gene data show CDR1 as MNHEY and CDR2 as SVGAGI. The CDR3 DNA reads as TGTGCCAGCAGTTACCAAGCCGGGTTGGAGACCCAGTACTTC. This gives the protein CASSYQAGLETQYF.

V and J are TRBV5-4 and TRBJ2-3; D is perhaps TRBD1 or TRBD2 (6 bases each). Trimming pared 1 base from V and 4 bases from J, leaving 10 bases between. Germline CDR1 is SGHNT and CDR2 is YYREEE (reference sequence). The CDR3 is made up of 14 amino acids. CDR3 amino acids: CASSLWGAADTQYF. For the CDR3, the DNA is TGTGCCAGCAGCTTGTGGGGGGCGGCAGATACGCAGTATTTT. Filled out from reference TRBV5-4 and TRBJ2-3, the complete variable domain reads ETGVTQSPTHLIKTRGQQVTLRCSSQSGHNTVSWYQQALGQGPQFIFQYYREEENGRGNFPPRFSGLQFPNYSSELNVNALELDDSALYLCASSLWGAADTQYFGPGTRLTVL.

The chain links TRBV11-2 to TRBJ2-3, with 9 bases identical to TRBD1. J was trimmed by 0 bases and V by 4 bases; bases with no gene match: 14. The germline V gene has CDR1 SGHAT and CDR2 FQNNGV. CDR3 size: 19 residues. In DNA, the CDR3 is TGTGCCAGCAGCTCCATACCGGGACAGGGACTGAATAGCACAGATACGCAGTATTTT. It translates to CASSSIPGQGLNSTDTQYF.

The chain has TRBV12-3 or TRBV12-4 and TRBJ2-1; TRBD2 matches at 7 bases. CDR3 length: 14 residues. V lost 3 bases, J lost 6 bases, and 5 bases stayed unmatched. The DNA for the CDR3 is TGTGCCAGCAGTTTCCGGGGGGAAACCAATGAGCAGTTCTTC. Translating gives CASSFRGETNEQFF.

Many counts were recorded for this clonotype. This sequence joins TRBV7-3 and TRBJ2-1, with D uncertain. V was pared by 5 bases and J by 4 bases, with 9 bases between. The CDR3 totals 13 residues. Germline CDR1 is SGHTA and CDR2 is FQGTGA. The CDR3 nucleotides read TGTGCCAGCAGCCAAATGGGGTACAATGAGCAGTTCTTC. Encoded protein: CASSQMGYNEQFF.

The V and J genes are TRBV5-8 and TRBJ2-5, with 7 bases lining up with TRBD2. The CDR3 is made up of 13 amino acids. V shed 6 bases, J shed 2 bases, and the junction held 4 bases outside the gene matches. Per the germline V gene, CDR1 is SGHTS and CDR2 is YDEGEE. The DNA for the CDR3 is TGTGCCAGCAACCGGGACTATCAAGAGACCCAGTACTTC. Its translation is CASNRDYQETQYF.

The J gene is TRBJ1-3, the V gene TRBV12-3 or TRBV12-4; no clear D gene. This CDR3 contains 13 residues. Deletions cut 2 bases from V and 4 bases from J, with 6 bases between. DNA for the CDR3: TGTGCCAGCAGTTTACGCCGGGGAAACACCATATATTTT. Translated: CASSLRRGNTIYF.

The sample holds many counts of this clonotype. This sequence joins TRBV12-3 or TRBV12-4 and TRBJ2-3; D is undetermined. With 2 bases removed from V and 4 bases from J, the gap between germline ends came to 4 bases. CDR3 length equals 12 residues. The CDR3: CASSLPADTQYF. As DNA, the CDR3 is TGTGCCAGCAGTTTACCAGCAGATACGCAGTATTTT.

On this clonotype itself: At one end the junction does not follow the germline gene, possibly because of a read error. This sequence joins TRBV4-1 and TRBJ2-1; TRBD2 agrees at 9 bases. The CDR3 has 12 residues. Germline CDR1 and CDR2: MGHRA and YSYEKL. CDR3 loop: CASSQVAGDEIF. Here the CDR3 DNA reads TGCGCCAGCAGCCAAGTAGCGGGGGACGAGATCTTC.

This clonotype has a handful of counts. The V and J genes are TRBV21-1 and TRBJ2-7; TRBD1 is the table's D call, not checked against the DNA. TRBV21-1 is marked as a pseudogene. This CDR3 is built from 13 residues. The CDR3 coding sequence is TGTGCCAGCATGCCGGGACAGGGATACGAGCAGTACGTC. It is translated as CASMPGQGYEQYV.

This clonotype has just one count. With a much larger clone just one base away, this may be a read error. The chain has TRBV4-2 and TRBJ1-2; D gene unclear. The CDR3 length is 16 residues. Germline V CDR1 and CDR2: LGHNA, YNFKEQ. This CDR3 is CTSSQDHKTDSYGYTF. The CDR3 DNA sequence: TGTACCAGCAGCCAAGATCATAAGACGGATTCCTATGGCTACACCTTC.

This clonotype was found a few times. V usage is TRBV5-1 and J usage is TRBJ2-1; 9 nucleotides align to TRBD2. V shed 5 bases, J shed 0 bases, and the junction held 15 bases outside the gene matches. Germline V gives CDR1 SGHRS, CDR2 YFSETQ. The CDR3 length is 19 residues. The CDR3 here is CASSPRVGSGGSSYNEQFF. The CDR3 DNA is TGCGCCAGCAGTCCCCGGGTAGGTAGCGGGGGCAGCTCCTACAATGAGCAGTTCTTC.

This clonotype occurred a few times. This chain's CDR3 is CASSFRLQGYSYNEQFF. The CDR3 nucleotides read TGTGCCAGCAGTTTCCGCCTACAGGGATACTCCTACAATGAGCAGTTCTTC. This chain links TRBV6-2 or TRBV6-3 with TRBJ2-1, with a possible D match to TRBD1 (6 bases). Germline V CDR1 and CDR2: MNHEY, SVGEGT. The CDR3 extends over 17 amino acids. V gave up 4 bases and J gave up 0 bases, with 16 bases separating them.

This chain links TRBV6-2 or TRBV6-3 with TRBJ1-1; possible D gene TRBD1, 5 bases. V dropped 0 bases and J dropped 1 base, with 9 bases sitting between them. Germline lookup yields CDR1 MNHEY and CDR2 SVGEGT. This CDR3 comprises 15 residues. The CDR3 DNA follows: TGTGCCAGCAGTTACTCGAACAGGCGGAACACTGAAGCTTTCTTT. Translated: CASSYSNRRNTEAFF.

This clonotype came up a few times. The chain combines TRBV5-1 with TRBJ1-6; 8 nucleotides align to TRBD1. CDR1 is SGHRS, CDR2 YFSETQ, per germline. The CDR3 runs to 18 residues. With 0 bases clipped from V and 11 bases from J, the junction kept 16 bases outside the gene matches. The CDR3 loop is CASSLVGQGALGGAPLHF. The CDR3 DNA follows: TGCGCCAGCAGCTTGGTTGGACAGGGAGCCCTTGGGGGGGCACCCCTCCACTTT.

V gene TRBV5-1 combines with J gene TRBJ2-3; 11 bases map to TRBD2. V was pared by 6 bases and J by 4 bases, with 10 bases of the junction left unmatched. This CDR3 is built from 16 residues. The germline V gene encodes CDR1 SGHRS and CDR2 YFSETQ. This CDR3 reads CASTGGPSGGPDTQYF. The CDR3 nucleotides read TGCGCCAGCACGGGGGGCCCTAGCGGGGGGCCAGATACGCAGTATTTT.

Many counts were recorded for this clonotype. V gene TRBV12-3 or TRBV12-4 combines with J gene TRBJ1-1; no clear D gene. This CDR3 comprises 11 residues. Trimming removed 5 bases from V and 5 bases from J, with 6 bases in between. The DNA for the CDR3 is TGTGCCAGCAGTGGGGTTACTGAAGCTTTCTTT. Protein: CASSGVTEAFF.

Many counts were recorded for this clonotype. V is TRBV6-6 and J is TRBJ2-7, with D perhaps TRBD1 (6 bases). V lost 8 bases, J lost 4 bases, and 15 bases lay in between. CDR1 and CDR2 from the germline V gene are MNHNY and SVGAGI (reference sequence). This CDR3 is built from 13 residues. In DNA form, the CDR3 reads TGTGCCAGCTCGATAGGACAGATTTACGAGCAGTACGTC. Its translation is CASSIGQIYEQYV.

This clonotype was observed a handful of times. This chain joins TRBV28 and TRBJ2-2; perhaps TRBD2 as D (5 bases). Germline loops: CDR1 MDHEN, CDR2 SYDVKM. V lost 2 bases to trimming and J lost 4 bases, with 11 bases between them. This CDR3 has 15 residues. DNA for the CDR3: TGTGCCAGCAGTTTAGGACTTAGGCTCACCGGGGAGCTGTTTTTT. It yields the protein CASSLGLRLTGELFF. The variable domain in full, completed from reference TRBV28 and TRBJ2-2, reads DVKVTQSSRYLVKRTGEKVFLECVQDMDHENMFWYRQDPGLGLRLIYFSYDVKMKEKGDIPEGYSVSREKKERFSLILESASTNQTSMYLCASSLGLRLTGELFFGEGSRLTVL.

This clonotype was observed many times. The chain links TRBV27 to TRBJ2-7, with 8 nucleotides matching TRBD2. The CDR3 is 15 residues long. Trimming at V came to 7 bases and at J to 6 bases, leaving 14 bases not matched to a gene. CDR1 is MNHEY and CDR2 is SMNVEV in the germline V gene (reference sequence). The chain's CDR3 is CASISRGTGGPEQYV. The CDR3 DNA reads TGTGCCAGCATCTCGCGGGGGACGGGAGGGCCCGAGCAGTACGTC.

This clonotype was seen more than once but under ten times. J is TRBJ2-1 and V is TRBV7-9; TRBD2 agrees at 8 bases. The CDR3 extends over 16 amino acids. With V trimmed by 5 bases and J by 4 bases, 10 bases remained unmatched. CDR1 and CDR2 from the germline V gene are SEHNR and FQNEAQ (reference sequence). CDR3 sequence reads: CASSTEERGWYNEQFF. The DNA for the CDR3 is TGTGCCAGCAGCACCGAAGAGCGGGGGTGGTACAATGAGCAGTTCTTC.

The rearrangement links TRBV9 to TRBJ2-1; D may be TRBD1 or TRBD2 (6 bases each). V was pared by 2 bases and J by 6 bases, with 21 bases between. CDR1 and CDR2 from the germline V gene are SGDLS and YYNGEE. CDR3 length: 17 amino acids. The CDR3 bases are TGTGCCAGCAGCGTTTACTCGGGGGCCTCCGAGGGCAATGAGCAGTTCTTC. Its translation is CASSVYSGASEGNEQFF.

The chain has TRBV5-5 and TRBJ1-5; D ambiguous. The germline V gene has CDR1 SGHKS and CDR2 YYEKEE (reference sequence). V was trimmed by 0 bases and J by 7 bases, leaving 8 bases between them. The CDR3 loop spans 13 amino acids. The CDR3 protein is CASSLEVGQPQHF. As DNA, the CDR3 is TGTGCCAGCAGCTTGGAAGTAGGGCAGCCCCAGCATTTT.

This rearrangement joins TRBV5-1 to TRBJ1-1; D is perhaps TRBD1 (5 bases). CDR1 and CDR2 (germline): SGHRS, YFSETQ. The CDR3 length is 19 residues. The germline V and J ends were trimmed by 2 bases and 8 bases, with 31 bases remaining between them. DNA for the CDR3: TGCGCCAGCAGCTTACGATCACCAGCGACAGAACTAAGGACCTTCGAAGCTTTCTTT. The encoded protein is CASSLRSPATELRTFEAFF.

The chain carries TRBV20-1 and TRBJ2-3; D perhaps matches TRBD2 (6 bases). Germline lookup yields CDR1 DFQATT and CDR2 SNEGSKA (reference sequence). This CDR3 contains 13 residues. V was cut by 5 bases and J by 2 bases, with 11 bases left in between. CDR3 sequence reads: CSARDSLTDTQYF. CDR3 bases: TGCAGTGCTCGGGACTCCCTCACAGATACGCAGTATTTT.

The V and J genes are TRBV7-2 and TRBJ1-5; D is undetermined. Between the trimmed V and J ends, which lost 1 base and 7 bases, there was a span of 11 bases. The CDR3 sequence is 14 residues long. Germline values: CDR1 SGHTA, CDR2 FQGNSA. This CDR3 reads CASSLVGVGQPQHF. DNA of the CDR3: TGTGCCAGCAGCTTAGTAGGCGTCGGACAGCCCCAGCATTTT. The variable domain in full, with the rest retrieved from reference TRBV7-2 and TRBJ1-5, is GAGVSQSPSNKVTEKGKDVELRCDPISGHTALYWYRQSLGQGLEFLIYFQGNSAPDKSGLPSDRFSAERTGGSVSTLTIQRTQQEDSAVYLCASSLVGVGQPQHFGDGTRLSIL.

This clonotype was seen a handful of times. The rearrangement joins TRBV7-9 to TRBJ2-3; 7 bases map to TRBD1. Germline CDR1 and CDR2: SEHNR and FQNEAQ (reference sequence). The CDR3 contains 16 residues. V shed 5 bases, J shed 2 bases, and the junction held 10 bases outside the gene matches. The CDR3 coding sequence is TGTGCCAGCAGCCCCGGCGTAGGGGGCGCCACAGATACGCAGTATTTT. Translated, it gives CASSPGVGGATDTQYF. The whole variable domain, remainder taken from reference TRBV7-9 and TRBJ2-3, is DTGVSQNPRHKITKRGQNVTFRCDPISEHNRLYWYRQTLGQGPEFLTYFQNEAQLEKSRLLSDRFSAERPKGSFSTLEIQRTEQGDSAMYLCASSPGVGGATDTQYFGPGTRLTVL.